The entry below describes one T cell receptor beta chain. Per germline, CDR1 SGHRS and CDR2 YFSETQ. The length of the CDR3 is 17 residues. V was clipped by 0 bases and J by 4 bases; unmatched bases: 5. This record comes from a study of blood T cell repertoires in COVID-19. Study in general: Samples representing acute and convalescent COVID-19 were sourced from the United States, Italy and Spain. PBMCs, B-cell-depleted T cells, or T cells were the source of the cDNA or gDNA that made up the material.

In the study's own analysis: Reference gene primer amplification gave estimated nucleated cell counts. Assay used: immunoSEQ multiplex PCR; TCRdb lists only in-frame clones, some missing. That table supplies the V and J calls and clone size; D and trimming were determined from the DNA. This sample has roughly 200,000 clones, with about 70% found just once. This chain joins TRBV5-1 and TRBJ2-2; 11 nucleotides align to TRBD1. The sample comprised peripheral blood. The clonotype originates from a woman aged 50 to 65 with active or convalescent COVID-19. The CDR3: CASSLEGQGVATGELFF. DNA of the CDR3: TGCGCCAGCAGCTTGGAGGGACAGGGGGTTGCCACCGGGGAGCTGTTTTTT.